This TCR beta chain came from a study of T cells after yellow fever vaccination. Study at large: Low-cell-number fractions underwent preparation using SMART-Seq v4 Ultra Low Input. Study-level results: Reappearing after the booster were most of the clones from primary vaccination (around 96% CD4, approximately 85% CD8).

This clonotype was picked up many times. What it recognizes is unknown. A 5'RACE template-switching step, the method used to make TCR cDNA, added a universal primer site and UMIs. TCRdb used MiXCR to reprocess the 5' RACE reads, holding one entry per CDR3 protein. The table lists 200,000 to 300,000 distinct CDR3 sequences, 6.7% of them singletons. Sequenced here: CD4+ T cells sorted from PBMCs, sampled on the day of the yellow fever booster vaccination. The sequence was obtained from a man between 25 and 39 years old who received the YFV17D yellow fever vaccine.

DNA of the CDR3: TGTGCCAGCAGTTCCGGGACAGGGGAATCTGGGGCCAACGTCCTGACTTTC. Protein sequence: CASSSGTGESGANVLTF. The genes are TRBV12-3 or TRBV12-4 and TRBJ2-6, with 10 bases fitting TRBD1. Trimming took 4 bases from V and 1 from J; bases not matched to a gene: 4. CDR3 size: 17 residues.